Below, one T cell receptor beta chain is given with its context. The data belong to a study of early stage breast cancer tumors. Turning to the study itself: Among around twelve ER+/PR+/HER2- tumors, eight were ductal, four lobular. Average read coverage per sample was around 10-fold.

The table came from immunoSEQ multiplex PCR; TCRdb's copy has only in-frame clones and leaves some out. The profile covers 25,000 to 35,000 clones, with around 50% appearing a single time and 7% to 9.5% taken by the ten largest. The CDR3 consists of 12 residues. V lost 5 bases to trimming and J lost 4 bases, with 8 bases between them. Germline CDR1 is SNHLY and CDR2 is FYNNEI. The receptor's source is a person aged 50-59 years with breast cancer. The chain recombines TRBV2 with TRBJ1-2; D perhaps matches TRBD1 (6 bases). Specimen: breast tumor tissue. The CDR3 DNA is TGTGCCAGCAGTCCGGACAGCTATGGCTACACCTTC. This translates into CASSPDSYGYTF. The full variable domain, in which reference TRBV2 and TRBJ1-2 provide the parts outside the CDR3, is EPEVTQTPSHQVTQMGQEVILRCVPISNHLYFYWYRQILGQKVEFLVSFYNNEISEKSEIFDDQFSVERPDGSNFTLKIRSTKLEDSAMYFCASSPDSYGYTFGSGTRLTVV.